This entry is about one TCR beta chain. These data belong to a study of blood T cell repertoires in COVID-19. Using immunoSEQ multiplex PCR, the repertoire was profiled, and TCRdb retains in-frame clones only, with some absent. The sample lists some 180,000 clones, about 84% seen once, with around 7% in the top ten. CDR3 length: 14 residues. Germline V gene data show CDR1 as SGHNT and CDR2 as YYREEE (reference sequence). V was pared by 0 bases and J by 5 bases, with 11 bases between. The rearrangement uses TRBV5-4 and TRBJ1-1; D unresolved. This receptor was obtained from a human donor in a cohort sampled during active COVID-19. Sequenced input: peripheral blood. DNA of the CDR3: TGTGCCAGCAGCTTGGACGTCGGAGGAACTGAAGCTTTCTTT. It translates to CASSLDVGGTEAFF. Supplemented by reference TRBV5-4 and TRBJ1-1, the full variable domain reads ETGVTQSPTHLIKTRGQQVTLRCSSQSGHNTVSWYQQALGQGPQFIFQYYREEENGRGNFPPRFSGLQFPNYSSELNVNALELDDSALYLCASSLDVGGTEAFFGQGTRLTVV.